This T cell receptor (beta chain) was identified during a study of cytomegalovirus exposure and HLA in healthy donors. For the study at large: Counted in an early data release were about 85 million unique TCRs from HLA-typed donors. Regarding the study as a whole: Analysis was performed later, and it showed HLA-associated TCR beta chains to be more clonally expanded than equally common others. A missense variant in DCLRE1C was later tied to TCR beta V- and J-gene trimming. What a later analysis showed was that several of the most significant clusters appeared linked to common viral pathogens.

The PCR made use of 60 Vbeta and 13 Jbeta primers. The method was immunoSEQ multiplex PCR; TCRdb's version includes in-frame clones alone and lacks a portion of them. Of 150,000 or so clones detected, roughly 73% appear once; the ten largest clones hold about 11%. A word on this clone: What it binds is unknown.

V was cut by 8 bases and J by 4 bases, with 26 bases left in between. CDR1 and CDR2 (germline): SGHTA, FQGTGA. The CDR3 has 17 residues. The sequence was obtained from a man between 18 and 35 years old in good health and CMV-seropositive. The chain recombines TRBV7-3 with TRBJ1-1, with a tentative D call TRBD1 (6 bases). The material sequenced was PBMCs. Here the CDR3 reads CASRPQGAGADGTEAFF. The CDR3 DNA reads TGTGCCAGCCGCCCTCAAGGGGCAGGGGCGGACGGCACTGAAGCTTTCTTT.